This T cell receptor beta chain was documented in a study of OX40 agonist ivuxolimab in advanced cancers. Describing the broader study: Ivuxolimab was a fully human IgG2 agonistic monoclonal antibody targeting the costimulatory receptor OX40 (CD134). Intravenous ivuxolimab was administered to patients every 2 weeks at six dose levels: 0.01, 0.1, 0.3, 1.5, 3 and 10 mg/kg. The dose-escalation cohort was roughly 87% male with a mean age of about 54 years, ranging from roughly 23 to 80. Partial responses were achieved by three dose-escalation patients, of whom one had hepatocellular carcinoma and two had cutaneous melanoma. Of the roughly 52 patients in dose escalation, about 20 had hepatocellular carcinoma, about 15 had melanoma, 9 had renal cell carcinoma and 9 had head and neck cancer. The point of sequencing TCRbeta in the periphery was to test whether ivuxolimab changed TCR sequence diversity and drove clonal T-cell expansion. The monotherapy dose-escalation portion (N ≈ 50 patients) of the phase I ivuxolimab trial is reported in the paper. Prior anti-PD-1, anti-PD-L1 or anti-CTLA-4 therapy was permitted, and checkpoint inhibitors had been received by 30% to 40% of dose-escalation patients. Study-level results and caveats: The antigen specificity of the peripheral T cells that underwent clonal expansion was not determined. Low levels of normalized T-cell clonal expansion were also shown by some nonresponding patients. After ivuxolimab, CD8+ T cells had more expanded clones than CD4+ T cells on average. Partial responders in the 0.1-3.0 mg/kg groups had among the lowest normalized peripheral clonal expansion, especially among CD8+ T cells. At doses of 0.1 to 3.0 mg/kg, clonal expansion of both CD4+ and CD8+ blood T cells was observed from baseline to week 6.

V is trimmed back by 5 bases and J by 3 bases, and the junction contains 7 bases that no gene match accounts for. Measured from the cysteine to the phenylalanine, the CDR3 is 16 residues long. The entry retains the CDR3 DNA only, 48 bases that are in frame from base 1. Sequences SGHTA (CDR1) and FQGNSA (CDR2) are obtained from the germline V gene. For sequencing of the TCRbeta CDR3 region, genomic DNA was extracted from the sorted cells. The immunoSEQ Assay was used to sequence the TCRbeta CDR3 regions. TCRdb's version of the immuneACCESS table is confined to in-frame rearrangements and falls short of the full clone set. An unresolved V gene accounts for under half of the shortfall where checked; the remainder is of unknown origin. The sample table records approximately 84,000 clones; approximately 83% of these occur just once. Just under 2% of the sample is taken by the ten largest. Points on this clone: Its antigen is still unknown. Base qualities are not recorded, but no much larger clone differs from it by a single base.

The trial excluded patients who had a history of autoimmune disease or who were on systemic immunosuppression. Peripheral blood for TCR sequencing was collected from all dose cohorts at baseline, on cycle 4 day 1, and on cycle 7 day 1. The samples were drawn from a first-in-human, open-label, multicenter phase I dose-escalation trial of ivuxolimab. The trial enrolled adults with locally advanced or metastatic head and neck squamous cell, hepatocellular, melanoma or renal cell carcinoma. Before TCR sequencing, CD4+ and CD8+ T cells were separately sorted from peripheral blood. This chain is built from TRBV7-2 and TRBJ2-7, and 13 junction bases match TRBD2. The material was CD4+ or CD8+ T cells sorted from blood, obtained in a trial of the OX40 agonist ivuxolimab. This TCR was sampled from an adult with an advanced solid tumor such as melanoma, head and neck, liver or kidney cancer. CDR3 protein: CASSPGLAGAYYEQYF. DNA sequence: TGTGCCAGCAGCCCTGGACTAGCGGGGGCCTACTACGAGCAGTACTTC. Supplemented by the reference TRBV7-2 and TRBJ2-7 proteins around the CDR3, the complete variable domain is GAGVSQSPSNKVTEKGKDVELRCDPISGHTALYWYRQSLGQGLEFLIYFQGNSAPDKSGLPSDRFSAERTGGSVSTLTIQRTQQEDSAVYLCASSPGLAGAYYEQYFGPGTRLTVT.